The 21 T cell receptor beta chains listed next were all sequenced from one sample in a study of T cell clonotyping in hematopoietic cell transplantation (dated by TCRdb to the early 2020s). Library preparation employed the immunoSEQ multiplex PCR assay. Sourced from immuneACCESS, this table was stored by TCRdb with only in-frame sequences that have V and J called. A share of the clones is absent; for the studies checked, an unresolved V gene accounts for under half, and the remainder has no known explanation. The sample contains tens of thousands of clones, about 85% of them found a single time. The biggest ten clones account for about 2.6% of the sample. The intended sense of this specimen's time point label: recipient sample about 28 days before transplant, after cytoreduction. The source material was peripheral blood mononuclear cells, sampled before stem cell transplant. The receptor set was obtained from a man between 60 and 70 years old with acute myeloid leukemia. Some clones in this sample may be carry-over from other donors' samples.

In this sample, this clone turned up once. The chain employs TRBV7-9 and TRBJ1-6, with TRBD1 matching over 7 bases. The CDR3 contains 13 residues. CDR1 and CDR2 from the germline V gene are SEHNR and FQNEAQ (reference sequence). With 5 bases clipped from V and 9 bases from J, the junction kept 4 bases outside the gene matches. In nucleotides, the CDR3 is TGTGCCAGCAGCCAGGGGGAGGGTTCACCCCTCCACTTT. Its protein is CASSQGEGSPLHF.

V usage is TRBV6-1 and J usage is TRBJ2-7, with D perhaps TRBD1 (5 bases). V shed 5 bases and J shed 1 base, with 15 bases lying between them. The CDR3 spans 15 residues. The germline V gene has CDR1 MNHNS and CDR2 SASEGT. The CDR3 loop reads CASSRLRGPSYEQYF. Here the CDR3 DNA reads TGTGCCAGCAGTCGGCTAAGGGGCCCTTCCTACGAGCAGTACTTC.

The genes are TRBV30 and TRBJ2-6; D is perhaps TRBD1 (6 bases). The germline gives CDR1 GTSNPN, CDR2 SVGIG (reference sequence). Trimming took off 2 bases at V and 1 base at J, with 27 bases between the two ends. The CDR3 has 21 amino acids. CDR3 nucleotides: TGTGCCTGGAGTTCCTTAGGTCGGAGCAGGGGTTATCTTTCTGGGGCCAACGTCCTGACTTTC. This encodes CAWSSLGRSRGYLSGANVLTF. Based on the CDR3 plus reference TRBV30 and TRBJ2-6, the full variable domain is SQTIHQWPATLVQPVGSPLSLECTVEGTSNPNLYWYRQAAGRGLQLLFYSVGIGQISSEVPQNLSASRPQDRQFILSSKKLLLSDSGFYLCAWSSLGRSRGYLSGANVLTFGAGSRLTVL.

The V and J genes are TRBV15 and TRBJ1-4; D remains unclear. V lost 5 bases, J lost 4 bases, and 11 bases lay in between. The CDR3 has 14 amino acids. Germline V gene sequence: CDR1 LNHNV, CDR2 YYDKDF (reference sequence). The CDR3 DNA is TGTGCCACCAGCGCTTGGAGAGTTAATGAAAAACTGTTTTTT. Translated: CATSAWRVNEKLFF.

The chain carries TRBV28 and TRBJ1-5; 9 bases are a match to TRBD1. The junction had 4 bases not matched to a gene; V was cut back by 6 bases and J by 4 bases. The germline V gene has CDR1 MDHEN and CDR2 SYDVKM. This CDR3 region has 14 residues. The CDR3 loop reads CASRPQGANQPQHF. CDR3 DNA sequence: TGTGCCAGCAGGCCACAGGGGGCGAATCAGCCCCAGCATTTT.

The chain combines TRBV10-3 with TRBJ1-1; D not resolved. Trimming stripped 4 bases from V and 3 bases from J, with 9 bases between. Looked up from germline, CDR1 is ENHRY and CDR2 is SYGVKD. CDR3 length: 13 residues. DNA of the CDR3: TGTGCCATCAGTGTTGGCCCCTACACTGAAGCTTTCTTT. Amino acids: CAISVGPYTEAFF.

The chain is built from TRBV5-8 and TRBJ2-7; D might be TRBD1 (7 bases). The V end lost 4 bases, the J end lost 6 bases, and 20 bases lay between the germline ends. From germline, CDR1 is SGHTS and CDR2 YDEGEE. The CDR3 sequence is 15 residues long. The CDR3 reads CASSPLQGGGLEQYF. The CDR3 DNA reads TGTGCCAGCAGCCCCCTGCAGGGGGGCGGCCTCGAGCAGTACTTC. Looking up the rest from reference TRBV5-8 and TRBJ2-7 gives the full variable domain: EAGVTQSPTHLIKTRGQQATLRCSPISGHTSVYWYQQALGLGLQFLLWYDEGEERNRGNFPPRFSGRQFPNYSSELNVNALELEDSALYLCASSPLQGGGLEQYFGPGTRLTVT.

This chain connects TRBV4-3 to TRBJ1-3, with TRBD1 matching over 7 bases. Germline lookup yields CDR1 LGHNA and CDR2 YSLEER. The ends lost 4 bases at V and 3 bases at J; junction bases unmatched: 6. The CDR3 has 15 residues. CDR3 in DNA: TGCGCCAGCAGCCTGAACAGGGGCGTTGGAAACACCATATATTTT. This gives the protein CASSLNRGVGNTIYF.

J is TRBJ2-4 and V is TRBV14; tentatively, D is TRBD2 (5 bases). This CDR3 comprises 17 residues. Trimming took off 0 bases at V and 2 bases at J, with 14 bases between the two ends. Germline V CDR1 and CDR2: SGHDN, FVKESK. The CDR3 loop reads CASSQDEVTGTKNIQYF. As DNA, the CDR3 is TGTGCCAGCAGCCAAGATGAGGTGACGGGAACCAAAAACATTCAGTACTTC.

This clone has only a few counts. The CDR3 sequence is CASSGGTADGSPLHF. The DNA for the CDR3 is TGCGCCAGCAGCGGAGGGACAGCAGACGGGTCACCCCTCCACTTT. The chain uses TRBV5-1 and TRBJ1-6, with 7 bases aligning to TRBD1. The junction had 11 bases not matched to a gene; V was cut back by 4 bases and J by 10 bases. The CDR3 runs to 15 residues. From germline, CDR1 is SGHRS and CDR2 YFSETQ.

The CDR3 DNA reads TGTGCCAGCAGTGAAGGGGACGGTCCCTCCTACGAGCAGTACTTC. Translated: CASSEGDGPSYEQYF. V gene TRBV6-1 combines with J gene TRBJ2-7; either TRBD1 or TRBD2 may supply D (5 bases each). This CDR3 is 15 amino acids long. V lost 1 base to trimming and J lost 0 bases, with 10 bases between them. Per the germline V gene, CDR1 is MNHNS and CDR2 is SASEGT.

This clone was observed a few times. This rearrangement joins TRBV5-1 to TRBJ1-2; possible D gene TRBD1, 5 bases. The germline CDR1 and CDR2 sequences are SGHRS and YFSETQ. V lost 4 bases to trimming and J lost 7 bases, with 20 bases between them. The CDR3 contains 15 residues. CDR3 residues: CASSPSAGGQRGYTF. CDR3 bases: TGCGCCAGCAGCCCCTCAGCAGGCGGACAACGTGGCTACACCTTC.

This chain links TRBV7-9 with TRBJ2-6; perhaps TRBD1 as D (6 bases). V was clipped by 5 bases and J by 0 bases, with 11 bases between them. The CDR3 contains 16 residues. Germline CDR1 and CDR2: SEHNR and FQNEAQ (reference sequence). CDR3 bases: TGTGCCAGCAGCCGGACAGCCCACTCTGGGGCCAACGTCCTGACTTTC. Translating it yields CASSRTAHSGANVLTF.

This clone was picked up one time. The chain couples TRBV11-1 to TRBJ1-2; 8 nucleotides match TRBD1. V lost 5 bases and J lost 6; bases outside the gene matches: 5. Germline V CDR1 and CDR2: SGHAT, FQDESV (reference sequence). The CDR3 totals 13 residues. The CDR3 DNA is TGTGCCAGCAGCCCGCGGACAGGGCATGGCTACACCTTC. Protein product: CASSPRTGHGYTF.

The chain employs TRBV11-1 and TRBJ1-2; D gene uncertain. CDR3 length: 15 residues. The germline V gene encodes CDR1 SGHAT and CDR2 FQDESV (reference sequence). The V gene lost 4 bases and the J gene lost 3 bases, with 15 bases spanning the gap. As DNA, the CDR3 is TGTGCCAGCAGCTCCGGCGGGTACCTAGACTATGGCTACACCTTC. This codes for CASSSGGYLDYGYTF.

This chain links TRBV19 with TRBJ1-1, with a weak D call TRBD1 (5 bases). From germline, CDR1 is LNHDA and CDR2 SQIVND (reference sequence). Trimming removed 3 bases from V and 7 bases from J, with 9 bases in between. The CDR3 is made up of 12 amino acids. In DNA form, the CDR3 reads TGTGCCAGTAGTATCTACAGGAGTGAAGCTTTCTTT. Its translation is CASSIYRSEAFF.

In this sample, this clone turned up once. V usage is TRBV7-9 and J usage is TRBJ1-5, with 11 nucleotides matching TRBD1. The CDR3 extends over 15 amino acids. Unmatched junction bases numbered 4, after V lost 3 bases and J lost 6 bases. Germline V gene lookup returns CDR1 SEHNR and CDR2 FQNEAQ (reference sequence). As DNA, the CDR3 is TGTGCCAGCAGCTTGGCGGGACAGGGGGGTCAGCCCCAGCATTTT. This translates into CASSLAGQGGQPQHF. The whole variable domain, filled in from reference TRBV7-9 and TRBJ1-5, reads DTGVSQNPRHKITKRGQNVTFRCDPISEHNRLYWYRQTLGQGPEFLTYFQNEAQLEKSRLLSDRFSAERPKGSFSTLEIQRTEQGDSAMYLCASSLAGQGGQPQHFGDGTRLSIL.

J is TRBJ2-7 and V is TRBV28; D call uncertain. Deletions cut 7 bases from V and 12 bases from J, with 22 bases between. Germline CDR1 is MDHEN and CDR2 is SYDVKM. CDR3 size: 13 residues. The CDR3 is CASTPFEVSRAYF. The CDR3 DNA follows: TGTGCCAGCACCCCCTTTGAGGTGTCCAGAGCGTACTTC.

The genes are TRBV28 and TRBJ2-6; D is possibly TRBD1 or TRBD2 (5 bases each). The germline CDR1 and CDR2 sequences are MDHEN and SYDVKM. The CDR3 length is 18 residues. The V and J ends lost 3 bases and 0 bases respectively, with 15 bases between them. The CDR3 DNA sequence: TGTGCCAGCAGTTTTAGGACCGGGGCACACTCTGGGGCCAACGTCCTGACTTTC. Residues: CASSFRTGAHSGANVLTF.

The V gene is TRBV4-2, the J gene TRBJ1-6; tentatively, D is TRBD1 (6 bases). The CDR3 is made up of 14 amino acids. The V gene's germline CDR1 is LGHNA and CDR2 YNFKEQ. V lost 0 bases and J 8 bases, leaving 8 bases between the germline ends. CDR3: CASSQDPGDSPLHF. DNA of the CDR3: TGTGCCAGCAGCCAAGATCCAGGGGATTCACCCCTCCACTTT.

The rearrangement joins TRBV2 to TRBJ1-2; 11 positions match TRBD1. This CDR3 spans 17 amino acids. The germline V gene has CDR1 SNHLY and CDR2 FYNNEI. The V segment lost 8 bases and the J segment 1 base; nucleotides outside the gene matches: 12. The CDR3 protein is CASGRTGGASFNYGYTF. The CDR3 DNA reads TGTGCCAGCGGCCGGACAGGGGGCGCCTCTTTTAACTATGGCTACACCTTC.